What follows are 8 T cell receptor beta chains derived from one specimen sequenced in a study of beta chain features in type 1 diabetes. Their antigens are not known. Since all of the isolated RNA was reverse transcribed, expressed TCRB transcripts were what got sequenced. The data were produced by immunoSEQ multiplex PCR, yet TCRdb's version contains in-frame clones alone and is incomplete. The sample has 300,000 or so clones; about a tenth are singletons. General observations from the study: Significant though moderate, a shortening of TCRB CDR3s appeared in all four CD4+ subsets of Type 1 diabetes patients.

Specimen: central memory CD4+ T cells from blood. These receptors were taken from a man aged 25-45 years with type 1 diabetes.

This sequence joins TRBV7-9 and TRBJ1-2; D unclear. Germline CDR1 reads SEHNR; CDR2 reads FQNEAQ (reference sequence). The CDR3 runs 14 residues. V lost 1 base and J 3 bases, leaving 9 bases between the germline ends. CDR3 DNA sequence: TGTGCCAGCAGCTTAGAGGTCAGTCACTATGGCTACACCTTC. It translates to CASSLEVSHYGYTF.

This clone was observed at least ten times. This chain links TRBV4-3 with TRBJ2-7; D is unresolved. Germline CDR1 LGHNA, CDR2 YSLEER. CDR3 length equals 15 residues. Trimming left V 0 bases short and J 3 bases short, with 12 bases between. The CDR3 DNA follows: TGCGCCAGCAGCCAAGAAATTAGCCCCCTCTACGAGCAGTACTTC. Translating it yields CASSQEISPLYEQYF.

Notes on this clone: Other DNA sequences in the sample encode the same CDR3. This sequence joins TRBV29-1 and TRBJ1-2; D remains ambiguous. Germline V gene data show CDR1 as SQVTM and CDR2 as ANQGSEA. The CDR3 spans 14 residues. Trimming stripped 1 base from V and 0 bases from J, with 9 bases between. The CDR3 loop reads CSVEGRGANYGYTF. CDR3 in DNA: TGCAGCGTTGAAGGGCGCGGAGCTAACTATGGCTACACCTTC.

This clone came up a few times. This rearrangement joins TRBV6-6 to TRBJ2-4; D is ambiguous. CDR1 is MNHNY, CDR2 SVGAGI, per germline (reference sequence). The CDR3 spans 12 residues. The V end lost 7 bases, the J end lost 5 bases, and 9 bases lay between the germline ends. The CDR3 DNA is TGTGCCAGCACCTTCGGACAAAACATTCAGTACTTC. This encodes CASTFGQNIQYF.

V gene TRBV5-4 combines with J gene TRBJ2-2, with a tentative D call TRBD1 (6 bases). V was cut by 3 bases and J by 5 bases, with 17 bases left in between. CDR3 length equals 16 residues. Germline CDR1 reads SGHNT; CDR2 reads YYREEE (reference sequence). The CDR3 is CASSSSGASRTGELFF. The CDR3 nucleotides are TGTGCCAGCAGCTCGTCAGGGGCATCGAGGACCGGGGAGCTGTTTTTT.

In this sample, this clone turned up a few times. This chain connects TRBV23-1 to TRBJ2-5; 8 nucleotides line up with TRBD1. TRBV23-1 is identified as an open reading frame with a role that is uncertain. Losses at the gene ends were 0 bases for V and 3 bases for J; bases not matched to a gene: 9. The CDR3 consists of 17 residues. The DNA for the CDR3 is TGCGCCAGCAGTCAATCTAATTGTGACAGGGGCAAAGAGACCCAGTACTTC. Protein sequence: CASSQSNCDRGKETQYF.

The gene calls are TRBV19 and TRBJ2-5; D is perhaps TRBD1 (6 bases). V lost 6 bases and J 5 bases, leaving 13 bases between the germline ends. The CDR3 loop spans 13 amino acids. CDR1 is LNHDA and CDR2 is SQIVND in the germline V gene (reference sequence). The CDR3 loop reads CASRNRVRETQYF. The CDR3, as DNA: TGTGCCAGTAGGAACAGGGTCCGGGAGACCCAGTACTTC. The variable domain in full, completed from reference TRBV19 and TRBJ2-5, reads DGGITQSPKYLFRKEGQNVTLSCEQNLNHDAMYWYRQDPGQGLRLIYYSQIVNDFQKGDIAEGYSVSREKKESFPLTVTSAQKNPTAFYLCASRNRVRETQYFGPGTRLLVL.

This clone appeared a few times. This chain uses TRBV7-9 with TRBJ1-1, with a weak D call TRBD1 (6 bases). The CDR3 is 18 amino acids. Germline CDR1 is SEHNR and CDR2 is FQNEAQ (reference sequence). V lost 5 bases and J lost 3, with 25 bases in between. The CDR3 coding sequence is TGTGCCAGCAGCACCCGTCCCCAACAGGGACGAGGGGACACTGAAGCTTTCTTT. As protein: CASSTRPQQGRGDTEAFF.